The 2 T cell receptor beta chains given below trace back to one sample, sequenced in a study of blood T cell repertoires in COVID-19. The method was immunoSEQ multiplex PCR; TCRdb's version includes in-frame clones alone and lacks a portion of them. The sample has some 160,000 clones; 85% to 90% are singletons. The specimen was peripheral blood. These receptors were collected from a woman between 55 and 75 years old with active COVID-19.

This sequence joins TRBV6-6 and TRBJ1-2; D is uncertain. Trimming removed 2 bases at V and 6 bases at J, with 13 bases between. This CDR3 has 14 residues. CDR1 and CDR2 (germline): MNHNY, SVGAGI (reference sequence). The CDR3 sequence: CASSYVMVADGYTF. Written as DNA, the CDR3 is TGTGCCAGCAGTTACGTGATGGTGGCGGATGGCTACACCTTC.

The chain employs TRBV2 and TRBJ2-7, with D perhaps matching TRBD1 (6 bases). This CDR3 is built from 14 residues. Germline CDR1 and CDR2: SNHLY and FYNNEI. The ends were cut back, 5 bases at V and 3 bases at J, with 14 bases in the middle. CDR3 in amino acids: CASSPRDIYYEQYF. The DNA of the CDR3 is TGTGCCAGCAGTCCCCGGGACATTTACTACGAGCAGTACTTC.